The source of this T cell receptor (beta chain) is a study of siplizumab effects on memory and regulatory T cells. Points from the study as a whole: Naive T cells apparently outstripped memory cells in diversity and seemed major alloresponse contributors.

Worth noting for this clone: Its antigen is unknown.

Germline assignment: CDR1 SGHAT and CDR2 FQNNGV. Trimming left V 0 bases short and J 2 bases short, with 5 bases between. This CDR3 spans 14 amino acids. Clones were sequenced by immunoSEQ multiplex PCR, and TCRdb holds only the in-frame ones, with some missing. The repertoire holds tens of thousands of clones, with 70% to 90% as singletons. Sequencing input: memory CD4+ T cells sorted from blood. This chain connects TRBV11-2 to TRBJ2-1; no firm D call. This receptor was taken from a human donor in good health. The CDR3 bases are TGTGCCAGCAGCTTAGATGGCGCCTACAATGAGCAGTTCTTC. Translating it yields CASSLDGAYNEQFF.